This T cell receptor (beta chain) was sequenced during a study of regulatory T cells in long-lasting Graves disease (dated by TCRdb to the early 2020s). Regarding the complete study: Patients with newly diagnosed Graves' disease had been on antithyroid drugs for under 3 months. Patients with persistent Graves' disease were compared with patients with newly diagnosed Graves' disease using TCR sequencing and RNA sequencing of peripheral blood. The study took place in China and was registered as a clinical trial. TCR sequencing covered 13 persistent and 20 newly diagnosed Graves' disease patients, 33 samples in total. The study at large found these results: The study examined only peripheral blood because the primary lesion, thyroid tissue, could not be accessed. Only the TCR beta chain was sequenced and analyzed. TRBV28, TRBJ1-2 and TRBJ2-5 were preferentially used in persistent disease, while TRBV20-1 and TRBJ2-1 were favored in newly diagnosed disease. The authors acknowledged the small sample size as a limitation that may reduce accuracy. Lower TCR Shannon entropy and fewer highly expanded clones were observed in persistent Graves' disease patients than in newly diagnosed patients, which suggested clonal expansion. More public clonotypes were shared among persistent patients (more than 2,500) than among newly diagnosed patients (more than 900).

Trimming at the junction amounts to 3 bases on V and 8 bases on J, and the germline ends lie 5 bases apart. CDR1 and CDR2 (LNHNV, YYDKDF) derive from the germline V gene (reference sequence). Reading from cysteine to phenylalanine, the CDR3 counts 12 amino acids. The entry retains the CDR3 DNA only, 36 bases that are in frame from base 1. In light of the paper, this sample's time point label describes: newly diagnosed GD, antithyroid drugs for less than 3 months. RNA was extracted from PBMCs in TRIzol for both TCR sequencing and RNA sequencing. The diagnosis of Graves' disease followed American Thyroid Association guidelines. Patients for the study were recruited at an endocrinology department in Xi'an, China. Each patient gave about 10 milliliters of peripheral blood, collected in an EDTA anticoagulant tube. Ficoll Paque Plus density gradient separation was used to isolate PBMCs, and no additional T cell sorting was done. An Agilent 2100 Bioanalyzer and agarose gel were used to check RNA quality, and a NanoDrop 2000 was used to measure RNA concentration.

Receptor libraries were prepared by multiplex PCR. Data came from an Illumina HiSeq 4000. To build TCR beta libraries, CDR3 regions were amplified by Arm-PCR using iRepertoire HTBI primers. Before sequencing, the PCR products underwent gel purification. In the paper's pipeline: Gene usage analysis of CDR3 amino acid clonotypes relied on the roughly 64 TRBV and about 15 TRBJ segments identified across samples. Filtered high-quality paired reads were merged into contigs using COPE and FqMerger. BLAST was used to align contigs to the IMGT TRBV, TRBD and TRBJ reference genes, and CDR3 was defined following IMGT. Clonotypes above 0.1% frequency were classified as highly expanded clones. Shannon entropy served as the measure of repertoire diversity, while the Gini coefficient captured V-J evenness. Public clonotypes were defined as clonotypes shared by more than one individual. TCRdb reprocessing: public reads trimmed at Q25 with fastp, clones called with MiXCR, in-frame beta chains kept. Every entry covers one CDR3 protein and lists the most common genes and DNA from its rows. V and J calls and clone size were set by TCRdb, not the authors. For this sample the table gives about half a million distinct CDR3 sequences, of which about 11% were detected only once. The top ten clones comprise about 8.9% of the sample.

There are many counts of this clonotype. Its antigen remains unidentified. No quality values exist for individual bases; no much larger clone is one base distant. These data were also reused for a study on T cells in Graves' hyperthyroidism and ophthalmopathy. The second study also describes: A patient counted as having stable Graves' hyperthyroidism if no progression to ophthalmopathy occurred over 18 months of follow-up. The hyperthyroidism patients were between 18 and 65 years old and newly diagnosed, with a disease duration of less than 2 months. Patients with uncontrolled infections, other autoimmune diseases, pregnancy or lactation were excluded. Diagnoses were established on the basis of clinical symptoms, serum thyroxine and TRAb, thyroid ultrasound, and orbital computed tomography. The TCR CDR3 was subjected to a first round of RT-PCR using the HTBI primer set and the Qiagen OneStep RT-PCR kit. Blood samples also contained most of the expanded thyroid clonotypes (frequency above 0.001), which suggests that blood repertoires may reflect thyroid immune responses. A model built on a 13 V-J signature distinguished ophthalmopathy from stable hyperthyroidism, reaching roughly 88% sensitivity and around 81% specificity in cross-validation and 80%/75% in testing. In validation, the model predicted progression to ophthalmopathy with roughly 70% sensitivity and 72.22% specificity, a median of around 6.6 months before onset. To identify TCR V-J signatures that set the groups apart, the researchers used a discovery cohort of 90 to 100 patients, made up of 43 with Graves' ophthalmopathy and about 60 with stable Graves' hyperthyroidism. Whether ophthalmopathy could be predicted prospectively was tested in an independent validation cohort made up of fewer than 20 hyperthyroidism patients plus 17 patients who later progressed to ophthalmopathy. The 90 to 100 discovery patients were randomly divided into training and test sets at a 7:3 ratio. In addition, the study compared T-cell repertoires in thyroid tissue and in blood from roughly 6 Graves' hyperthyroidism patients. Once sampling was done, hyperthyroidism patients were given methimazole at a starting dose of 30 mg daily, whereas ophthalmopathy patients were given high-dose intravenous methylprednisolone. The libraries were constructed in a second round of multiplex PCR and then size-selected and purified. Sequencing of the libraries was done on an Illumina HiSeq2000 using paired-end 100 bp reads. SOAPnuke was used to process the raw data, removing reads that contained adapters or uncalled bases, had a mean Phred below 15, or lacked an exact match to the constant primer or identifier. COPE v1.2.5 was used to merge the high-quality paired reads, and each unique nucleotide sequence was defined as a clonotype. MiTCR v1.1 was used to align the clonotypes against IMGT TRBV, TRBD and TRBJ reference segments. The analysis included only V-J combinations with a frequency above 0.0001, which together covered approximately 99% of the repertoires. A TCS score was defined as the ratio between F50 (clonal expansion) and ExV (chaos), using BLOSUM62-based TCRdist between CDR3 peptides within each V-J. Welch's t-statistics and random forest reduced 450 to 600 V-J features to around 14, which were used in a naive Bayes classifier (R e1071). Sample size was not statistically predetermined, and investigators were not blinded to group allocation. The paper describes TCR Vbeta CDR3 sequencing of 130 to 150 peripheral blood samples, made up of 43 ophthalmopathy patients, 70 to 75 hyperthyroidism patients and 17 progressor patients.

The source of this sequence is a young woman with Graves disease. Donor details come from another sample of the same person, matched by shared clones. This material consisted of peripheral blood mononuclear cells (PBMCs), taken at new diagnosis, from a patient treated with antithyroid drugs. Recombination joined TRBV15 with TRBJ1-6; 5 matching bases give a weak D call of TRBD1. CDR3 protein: CATSRGDSPLHF. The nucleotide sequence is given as TGTGCCACCAGCAGGGGGGATTCACCCCTCCACTTT.